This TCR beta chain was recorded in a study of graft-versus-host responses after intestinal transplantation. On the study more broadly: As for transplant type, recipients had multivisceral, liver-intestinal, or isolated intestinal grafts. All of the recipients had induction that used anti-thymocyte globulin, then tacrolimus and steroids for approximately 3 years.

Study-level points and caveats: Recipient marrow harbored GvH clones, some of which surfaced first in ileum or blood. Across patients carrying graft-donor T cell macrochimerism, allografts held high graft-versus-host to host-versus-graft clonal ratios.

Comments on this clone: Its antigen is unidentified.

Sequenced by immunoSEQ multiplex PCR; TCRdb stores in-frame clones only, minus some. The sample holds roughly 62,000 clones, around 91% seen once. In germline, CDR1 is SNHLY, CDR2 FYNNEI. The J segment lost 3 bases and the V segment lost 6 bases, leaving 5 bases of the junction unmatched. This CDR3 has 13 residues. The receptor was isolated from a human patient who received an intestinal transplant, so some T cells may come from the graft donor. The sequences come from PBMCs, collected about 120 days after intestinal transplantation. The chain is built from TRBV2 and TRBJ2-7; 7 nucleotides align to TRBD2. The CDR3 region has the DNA TGTGCCAGCAGGAGACTAGCTCTCTACGAGCAGTACTTC. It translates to CASRRLALYEQYF.